This paragraph reports one TCR beta chain. This sample is part of a study of circulating and synovial CD4+ cells in juvenile arthritis. Trimming removed 7 bases at V and 1 base at J, with 10 bases between. CDR3 size: 13 residues. The germline V gene has CDR1 SEHNR and CDR2 FQNEAQ (reference sequence). Assay used: immunoSEQ multiplex PCR; TCRdb lists only in-frame clones, some missing. The table has around 32,000 clones, roughly 95% seen once. Sequences were obtained from CD4+ T cells from blood. The V gene is TRBV7-9, the J gene TRBJ1-2, with D perhaps TRBD1 (5 bases). The sequence derives from a human donor with juvenile idiopathic arthritis. The CDR3 DNA is TGTGCCAGCACCGGACAAATTAACTATGGCTACACCTTC. It encodes CASTGQINYGYTF. The full variable domain, its missing parts supplied by reference TRBV7-9 and TRBJ1-2, is DTGVSQNPRHKITKRGQNVTFRCDPISEHNRLYWYRQTLGQGPEFLTYFQNEAQLEKSRLLSDRFSAERPKGSFSTLEIQRTEQGDSAMYLCASTGQINYGYTFGSGTRLTVV.